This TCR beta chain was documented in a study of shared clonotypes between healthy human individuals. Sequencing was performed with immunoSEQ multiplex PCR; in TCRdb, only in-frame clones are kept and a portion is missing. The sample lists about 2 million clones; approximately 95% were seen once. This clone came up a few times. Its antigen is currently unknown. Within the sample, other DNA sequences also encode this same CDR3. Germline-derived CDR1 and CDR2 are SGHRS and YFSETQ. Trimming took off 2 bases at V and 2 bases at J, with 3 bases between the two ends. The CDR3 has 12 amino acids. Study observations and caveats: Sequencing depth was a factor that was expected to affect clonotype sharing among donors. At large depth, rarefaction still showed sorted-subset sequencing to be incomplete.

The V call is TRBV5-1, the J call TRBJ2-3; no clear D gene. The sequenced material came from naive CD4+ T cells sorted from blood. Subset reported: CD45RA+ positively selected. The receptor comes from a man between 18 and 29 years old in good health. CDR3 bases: TGCGCCAGCAGCTTAAACACAGATACGCAGTATTTT. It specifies CASSLNTDTQYF.